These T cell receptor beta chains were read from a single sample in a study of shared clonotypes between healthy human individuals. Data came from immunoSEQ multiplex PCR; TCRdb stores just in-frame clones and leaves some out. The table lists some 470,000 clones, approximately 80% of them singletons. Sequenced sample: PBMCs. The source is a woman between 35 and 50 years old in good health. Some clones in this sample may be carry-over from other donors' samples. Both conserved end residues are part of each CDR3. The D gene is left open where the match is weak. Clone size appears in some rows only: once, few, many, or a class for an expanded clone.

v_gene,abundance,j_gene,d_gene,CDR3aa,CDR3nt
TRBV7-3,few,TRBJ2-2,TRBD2,CASSSGLANTGELFF,TGTGCCAGCAGCTCTGGACTAGCGAACACCGGGGAGCTGTTTTTT
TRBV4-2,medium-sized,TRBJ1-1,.,CASSLDRAGLTEAFF,TGTGCCAGCAGCCTAGATCGGGCAGGGTTAACTGAAGCTTTCTTT
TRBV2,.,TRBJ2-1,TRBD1,CASSEWDRGHNEQFF,TGTGCCAGCAGTGAGTGGGACAGGGGACACAATGAGCAGTTCTTC
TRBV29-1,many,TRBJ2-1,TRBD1,CSVAPGTGRDEQFF,TGCAGCGTTGCCCCCGGGACAGGGCGAGATGAGCAGTTCTTC
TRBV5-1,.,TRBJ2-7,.,CASSITPGGATYEQYF,TGCGCCAGCAGCATCACCCCGGGCGGGGCGACCTACGAGCAGTACTTC
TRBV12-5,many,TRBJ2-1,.,CASGFYNEQFF,TGTGCTAGTGGTTTTTACAATGAGCAGTTCTTC
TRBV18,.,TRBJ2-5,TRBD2,CASSPNREGRVTQYF,TGTGCCAGCTCACCAAACCGGGAGGGCCGGGTGACCCAGTACTTC
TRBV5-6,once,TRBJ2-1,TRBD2,CASSPQGLAGVNEQFF,TGTGCCAGCAGCCCCCAGGGACTAGCGGGAGTCAATGAGCAGTTCTTC
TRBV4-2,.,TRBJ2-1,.,CASSQAYRQPGSYNEQFF,TGTGCCAGCAGCCAAGCCTACCGACAGCCCGGTTCCTACAATGAGCAGTTCTTC
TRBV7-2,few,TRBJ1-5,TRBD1,CASSSQGAYQPQHF,TGTGCCAGCAGCTCACAGGGGGCTTATCAGCCCCAGCATTTT
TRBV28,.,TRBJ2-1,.,CASIISGARNEQFF,TGTGCCAGTATCATTTCGGGGGCGAGAAATGAGCAGTTCTTC
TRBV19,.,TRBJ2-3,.,CASSISVTSTDTQYF,TGTGCCAGTAGTATTAGCGTCACCTCCACAGATACGCAGTATTTT
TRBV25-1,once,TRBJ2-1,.,CASSTIDEQFF,TGTGCCAGCAGCACGATAGATGAGCAGTTCTTC
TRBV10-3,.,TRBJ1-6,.,CAISDTYNSPLHF,TGTGCCATCAGTGACACCTACAATTCACCCCTCCACTTT
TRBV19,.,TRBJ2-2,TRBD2,CASSVGTRRAGELFF,TGTGCCAGTAGTGTCGGGACTAGACGGGCCGGGGAGCTGTTTTTT
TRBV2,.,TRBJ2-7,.,CASSPPGQGIHEQYF,TGTGCCAGCAGCCCCCCGGGGCAGGGAATCCACGAGCAGTACTTC
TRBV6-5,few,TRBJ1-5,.,CASRLDAQPQHF,TGTGCCAGCAGACTTGACGCTCAGCCCCAGCATTTT
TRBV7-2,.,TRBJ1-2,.,CASSLGGEVYGYTF,TGTGCCAGCAGCTTAGGAGGCGAGGTATATGGCTACACCTTC
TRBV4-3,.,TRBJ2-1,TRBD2,CASSQQGGWREGYNEQFF,TGCGCCAGCAGCCAGCAGGGCGGTTGGCGGGAGGGTTACAATGAGCAGTTCTTC
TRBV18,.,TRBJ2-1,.,CASSPPGINEQFF,TGTGCCAGCTCACCACCGGGGATCAATGAGCAGTTCTTC
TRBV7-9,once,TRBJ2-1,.,CASSPTLPYNEQFF,TGTGCCAGCAGCCCAACCCTTCCCTACAATGAGCAGTTCTTC
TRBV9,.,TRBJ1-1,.,CASSKLGAEAFF,TGTGCCAGCAGCAAGCTCGGGGCTGAAGCTTTCTTT
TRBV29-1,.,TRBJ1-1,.,CGVDHLQGTEAFF,TGCGGCGTCGACCACCTACAGGGAACTGAAGCTTTCTTT
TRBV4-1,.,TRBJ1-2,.,CASSQPPMFPRVSPGGYGYTF,TGCGCCAGCAGCCAACCCCCGATGTTCCCCAGGGTATCCCCGGGCGGCTATGGCTACACCTTC
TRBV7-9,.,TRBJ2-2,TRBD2,CASIKALAAGGELFF,TGTGCCAGCATAAAGGCTCTAGCGGCGGGCGGGGAGCTGTTTTTT
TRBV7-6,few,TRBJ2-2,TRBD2,CASSMGLAGGTNTGELFF,TGTGCCAGCAGCATGGGACTAGCGGGAGGAACCAACACCGGGGAGCTGTTTTTT
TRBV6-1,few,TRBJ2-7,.,CASSLTLGHYEQYF,TGTGCCAGCAGCTTAACCCTTGGGCATTACGAGCAGTACTTC
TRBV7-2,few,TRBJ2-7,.,CASTPNLPF,TGTGCCAGCACCCCGAATCTGCCCTTC
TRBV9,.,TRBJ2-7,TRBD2,CASSGGTSGRGYEQYF,TGTGCCAGCAGCGGAGGGACTAGCGGGAGGGGCTACGAGCAGTACTTC
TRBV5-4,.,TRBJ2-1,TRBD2,CASSLVVAGAYNEQFF,TGTGCCAGCAGCTTGGTAGTAGCGGGAGCCTACAATGAGCAGTTCTTC
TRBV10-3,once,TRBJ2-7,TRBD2,CAISERERPYEQYF,TGTGCCATCAGCGAGCGGGAGAGGCCCTACGAGCAGTACTTC
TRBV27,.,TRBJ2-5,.,CASSQSYQETQYF,TGTGCCAGCAGTCAATCGTACCAAGAGACCCAGTACTTC
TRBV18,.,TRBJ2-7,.,CASSPASQIGEQYF,TGTGCCAGCTCACCAGCTTCACAGATCGGCGAGCAGTACTTC
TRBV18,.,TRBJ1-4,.,CASSPPGNEKLFF,TGTGCCAGCTCACCACCGGGAAATGAAAAACTGTTTTTT
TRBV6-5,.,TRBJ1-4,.,CASVGAATNEKLFF,TGTGCCAGCGTGGGGGCAGCAACTAATGAAAAACTGTTTTTT
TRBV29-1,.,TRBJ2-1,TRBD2,CSVRTSGRGSYNEQFF,TGCAGCGTTAGAACTAGCGGGAGAGGATCCTACAATGAGCAGTTCTTC
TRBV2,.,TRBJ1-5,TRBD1,CASSEDRGSEQPQHF,TGTGCCAGCAGTGAAGACAGGGGGAGCGAGCAGCCCCAGCATTTT
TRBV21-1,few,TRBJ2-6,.,CASRSARYSGANVLTF,TGTGCCAGCAGGAGCGCGAGATACTCTGGGGCCAACGTCCTGACTTTC
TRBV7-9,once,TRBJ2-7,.,CASSPWERGDSFYEQYF,TGTGCCAGCAGCCCCTGGGAGAGGGGGGACAGCTTTTACGAGCAGTACTTC
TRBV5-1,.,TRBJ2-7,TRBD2,CASSLRVAGAYEQYF,TGCGCCAGCAGCTTGAGGGTAGCGGGAGCCTACGAGCAGTACTTC
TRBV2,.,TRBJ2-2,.,CASSEARLTGELFF,TGTGCCAGCAGTGAAGCAAGACTAACCGGGGAGCTGTTTTTT